A single sample gave rise to the 3 T cell receptor beta chains below, sequenced in a study of regulatory T cells in long-lasting Graves disease. Described time point: newly diagnosed GD, antithyroid drugs for less than 3 months. Construction of the TCR library relied on RNA isolated from PBMCs. Arm-PCR with iRepertoire HTBI primers amplified the CDR3 regions for these TCR beta libraries. A single record per CDR3 protein comes from TCRdb applying MiXCR to the multiplex PCR reads. The sample consists of about 430,000 distinct CDR3 sequences, 15% of them appearing once. Separately, the same data were catalogued under a study of T cells in Graves' hyperthyroidism and ophthalmopathy.

The sequenced sample was peripheral blood mononuclear cells (PBMCs), obtained at new diagnosis, from a patient treated with antithyroid drugs. The receptors originated from a woman between 35 and 50 years old with Graves disease.

This clonotype was found a few times. This chain joins TRBV5-5 and TRBJ2-3; TRBD2 aligns across 11 bases. Germline lookup yields CDR1 SGHKS and CDR2 YYEKEE (reference sequence). The ends lost 0 bases at V and 4 bases at J; junction bases unmatched: 4. The CDR3 length is 16 residues. The chain's CDR3 is CASSLVSGRAADTQYF. The CDR3 region has the DNA TGTGCCAGCAGCTTGGTTAGCGGGAGGGCCGCAGATACGCAGTATTTT.

This clonotype appeared a few times. The CDR3 DNA follows: TGTGCCAGCAGATCACCCACAGGGGGCCAATCCAATGAGCAGTTCTTC. Translated: CASRSPTGGQSNEQFF. The rearrangement links TRBV7-8 to TRBJ2-1; 9 nucleotides line up with TRBD1. V lost 6 bases and J lost 6; bases outside the gene matches: 12. Germline V CDR1 and CDR2: SGHVS, FQNEAQ. CDR3 size: 16 residues.

There are many counts of this clonotype. The genes are TRBV28 and TRBJ2-3; no firm D call. The CDR3 sequence is 14 residues long. V was shortened by 8 bases and J by 4 bases, with 16 bases between the two germline ends. CDR1 is MDHEN and CDR2 is SYDVKM in the germline V gene. CDR3 coding DNA: TGTGCCAGCTGTCCAGCGAACCCCTCAGATACGCAGTATTTT. Its translation: CASCPANPSDTQYF. The variable domain in full, with the rest retrieved from reference TRBV28 and TRBJ2-3, is DVKVTQSSRYLVKRTGEKVFLECVQDMDHENMFWYRQDPGLGLRLIYFSYDVKMKEKGDIPEGYSVSREKKERFSLILESASTNQTSMYLCASCPANPSDTQYFGPGTRLTVL.